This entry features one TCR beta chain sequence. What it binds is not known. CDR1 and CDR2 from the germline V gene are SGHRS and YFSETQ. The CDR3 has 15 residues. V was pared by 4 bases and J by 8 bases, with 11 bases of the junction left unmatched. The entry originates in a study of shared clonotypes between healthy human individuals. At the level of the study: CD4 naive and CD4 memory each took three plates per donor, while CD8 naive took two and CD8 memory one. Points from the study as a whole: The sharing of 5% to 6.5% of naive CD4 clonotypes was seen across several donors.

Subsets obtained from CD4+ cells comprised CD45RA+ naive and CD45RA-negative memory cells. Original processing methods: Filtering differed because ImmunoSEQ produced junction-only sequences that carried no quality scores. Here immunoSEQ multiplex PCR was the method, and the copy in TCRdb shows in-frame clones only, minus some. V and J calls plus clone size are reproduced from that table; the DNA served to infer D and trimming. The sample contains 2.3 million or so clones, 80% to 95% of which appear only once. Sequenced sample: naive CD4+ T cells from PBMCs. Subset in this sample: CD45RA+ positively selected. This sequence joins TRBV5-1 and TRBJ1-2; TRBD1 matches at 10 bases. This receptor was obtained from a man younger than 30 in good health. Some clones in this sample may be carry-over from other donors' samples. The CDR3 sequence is CASSRGDRGLGGYTF. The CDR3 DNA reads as TGCGCCAGCAGCCGAGGGGACAGGGGTTTGGGCGGCTACACCTTC.